These 32 T cell receptor beta chains were sequenced from one sample in a study of T-cell memory formation after mild COVID-19. From the 5' RACE reads, TCRdb called clonotypes with MiXCR, one entry per CDR3 protein. Of approximately 260,000 distinct CDR3 sequences detected, roughly 18% appear once; the ten largest clones hold 20% to 25%. The sequenced material came from PBMCs or a T cell subset sorted from them (not recorded which). Receptors originate from a man between 18 and 29 years old who had mild COVID-19 (a few samples of this study predate the infection). Cell type and time point are not known.

This clonotype was seen a few times. The chain carries TRBV2 and TRBJ1-2; 7 bases align to TRBD1. The CDR3 consists of 13 residues. Germline CDR1 is SNHLY and CDR2 is FYNNEI. Losses at the gene ends were 7 bases for V and 3 bases for J; bases not matched to a gene: 5. The CDR3 loop is CASMPGTDYGYTF. The CDR3, as DNA: TGTGCCAGCATGCCCGGGACAGACTATGGCTACACCTTC.

This clonotype was found a few times. This sequence joins TRBV18 and TRBJ2-3; D unresolved. The V end was cut by 4 bases, the J end by 1 base, with 9 bases between. Germline V gene data show CDR1 as KGHSH and CDR2 as LQKENI. The length of the CDR3 is 14 residues. The CDR3 spells CASSLLPGTDTQYF. The CDR3, as DNA: TGTGCCAGCTCACTTCTGCCGGGCACAGATACGCAGTATTTT.

The V call is TRBV7-8, the J call TRBJ2-7; D unresolved. This CDR3 spans 13 amino acids. Germline CDR1 reads SGHVS; CDR2 reads FQNEAQ. V gave up 3 bases and J gave up 2 bases, with 8 bases separating them. CDR3 amino acids: CASSLSRTYEQYV. DNA for the CDR3: TGTGCCAGCAGCTTGTCAAGAACCTACGAGCAGTACGTC.

The V call is TRBV6-2 or TRBV6-3, the J call TRBJ1-1; possible D gene TRBD1, 6 bases. Trimming removed 8 bases at V and 1 base at J, with 14 bases between. Per germline, CDR1 MNHEY and CDR2 SVGEGT. The CDR3 contains 14 residues. The CDR3 sequence: CASGRGTPNTEAFF. The CDR3 DNA follows: TGTGCCAGCGGCCGCGGGACACCGAACACTGAAGCTTTCTTT.

This clonotype was found many times. The rearrangement links TRBV7-2 to TRBJ1-5; unclear D gene. V was pared by 5 bases and J by 5 bases, with 7 bases between. The germline CDR1 and CDR2 sequences are SGHTA and FQGNSA. The CDR3 covers 12 residues. CDR3 DNA sequence: TGTGCCAGCAGCCTAGACCATCAGCCCCAGCATTTT. This encodes CASSLDHQPQHF.

CDR3 sequence reads: CASLFGQGNNEQFF. The CDR3 DNA sequence: TGTGCCTCCCTCTTCGGACAGGGTAACAATGAGCAGTTCTTC. This chain links TRBV10-3 with TRBJ2-1, with 8 positions matching TRBD1. Unmatched junction bases numbered 11, after V lost 11 bases and J lost 5 bases. CDR3 length: 14 amino acids. CDR1 and CDR2 from the germline V gene are ENHRY and SYGVKD.

J is TRBJ1-2 and V is TRBV5-1, with a possible D match to TRBD1 (6 bases). Germline V gene sequence: CDR1 SGHRS, CDR2 YFSETQ. The CDR3 is 13 amino acids. Trimming removed 6 bases at V and 7 bases at J, with 16 bases between. CDR3: CASTLSGEGGYTF. CDR3 DNA sequence: TGCGCCAGCACCCTGTCAGGGGAGGGTGGCTACACCTTC.

V usage is TRBV19 and J usage is TRBJ1-3, with 9 bases aligning to TRBD1. CDR1 and CDR2 (germline): LNHDA, SQIVND (reference sequence). V lost 7 bases and J lost 6; bases outside the gene matches: 7. The CDR3 has 14 residues. The CDR3 is CASTPGQGENTIYF. CDR3 in DNA: TGTGCCAGTACACCGGGACAGGGAGAAAACACCATATATTTT.

The sample holds a few counts of this clonotype. V gene TRBV20-1 combines with J gene TRBJ2-7, with a tentative D call TRBD1 (5 bases). Trimming took 5 bases from V and 1 from J, leaving 18 bases between them. Germline CDR1 DFQATT, CDR2 SNEGSKA (reference sequence). The CDR3 loop spans 15 amino acids. Here the CDR3 reads CSALKVDSFSYEQYF. The CDR3 DNA reads as TGCAGTGCTTTAAAGGTTGACAGTTTTTCCTACGAGCAGTACTTC.

The chain recombines TRBV7-9 with TRBJ1-4; D gene ambiguous. The CDR3 contains 15 residues. CDR1 SEHNR and CDR2 FQNEAQ come from the germline V gene (reference sequence). Between the trimmed V and J ends, which lost 6 bases and 8 bases, there was a span of 19 bases. The CDR3 sequence is CASSSARRTQEKLFF. As DNA, the CDR3 is TGTGCCAGCAGTTCCGCTCGACGTACGCAGGAAAAACTGTTTTTT.

The genes are TRBV7-3 and TRBJ2-7; D may be TRBD2 (6 bases). CDR3 length: 15 residues. CDR1 and CDR2 (germline): SGHTA, FQGTGA. V was clipped by 2 bases and J by 0 bases, with 11 bases between them. The CDR3 coding sequence is TGTGCCAGCAGCTTATACGGGGGACCCTCCTACGAGCAGTACTTC. Amino acids: CASSLYGGPSYEQYF.

This clonotype has more than one count but fewer than ten. The chain couples TRBV6-6 to TRBJ1-5; TRBD1 aligns across 7 bases. The length of the CDR3 is 15 residues. CDR1 and CDR2 (germline): MNHNY, SVGAGI (reference sequence). With 6 bases clipped from V and 4 bases from J, the junction kept 9 bases outside the gene matches. The CDR3 sequence: CASSLGTVGNQPQHF. The CDR3 nucleotides read TGTGCCAGCAGCCTCGGGACAGTCGGGAATCAGCCCCAGCATTTT.

The table lists this clonotype with a few counts. The chain has TRBV16 and TRBJ2-7; possibly TRBD1 for D (5 bases). The CDR3 has 15 amino acids. The germline V and J ends were trimmed by 2 bases and 2 bases, with 13 bases remaining between them. Germline CDR1 reads KGHSY; CDR2 reads FQNENV. CDR3 in amino acids: CASSQQLDTTYEQYV. The CDR3 DNA follows: TGTGCCAGCAGCCAACAATTGGACACTACCTACGAGCAGTACGTC.

This clonotype was seen at least ten times. V and J are TRBV7-2 and TRBJ1-1, with 8 bases fitting TRBD1. Trimming removed 4 bases from V and 7 bases from J; junction bases left unmatched: 5. This CDR3 contains 13 residues. The germline gives CDR1 SGHTA, CDR2 FQGNSA. CDR3 DNA sequence: TGTGCCAGCAGCTCCGGGACAGGCCTTGAAGCTTTCTTT. Its protein is CASSSGTGLEAFF.

The chain combines TRBV24-1 with TRBJ1-5; 9 bases match TRBD1. V lost 4 bases to trimming and J lost 5 bases; unmatched junction nucleotides: 11. CDR3 length equals 17 residues. Germline lookup yields CDR1 KGHDR and CDR2 SFDVKD. CDR3 DNA sequence: TGTGCCACCAGTGACAAATACAGGGGGCGCTCCGATCAGCCCCAGCATTTT. Protein sequence: CATSDKYRGRSDQPQHF.

In this sample, this clonotype turned up a few times. This chain joins TRBV10-3 and TRBJ2-1, with D perhaps TRBD2 (5 bases). Trimming took off 9 bases at V and 5 bases at J, with 11 bases between the two ends. Per germline, CDR1 ENHRY and CDR2 SYGVKD. CDR3 length: 12 residues. In nucleotides, the CDR3 is TGTGCCATTCGTGCCGGGGACAATGAGCAGTTCTTC. This gives the protein CAIRAGDNEQFF.

This rearrangement joins TRBV18 to TRBJ2-2; D may match TRBD1 or TRBD2 (5 bases each). Looked up from germline, CDR1 is KGHSH and CDR2 is LQKENI. This CDR3 has 17 amino acids. With 5 bases removed from V and 2 bases from J, the gap between germline ends came to 18 bases. CDR3 loop: CASSVPGPSSNTGELFF. The DNA for the CDR3 is TGTGCCAGCTCAGTCCCGGGGCCTTCCTCAAACACCGGGGAGCTGTTTTTT.

This sequence joins TRBV12-3 or TRBV12-4 and TRBJ2-1; D is ambiguous. The germline V and J ends were trimmed by 5 bases and 3 bases, with 5 bases remaining between them. The CDR3 totals 12 residues. This CDR3 is CASSGIYNEQFF. CDR3 nucleotide sequence: TGTGCCAGCAGTGGGATCTACAATGAGCAGTTCTTC.

V and J are TRBV12-3 or TRBV12-4 and TRBJ2-5; 9 nucleotides agree with TRBD1. The CDR3 loop spans 13 amino acids. The ends lost 5 bases at V and 4 bases at J; junction bases unmatched: 2. CDR3 loop: CASSKTGGETQYF. CDR3 DNA: TGTGCCAGCAGTAAGACAGGGGGAGAGACCCAGTACTTC.

This clonotype was seen many times. V gene TRBV6-5 combines with J gene TRBJ2-5; D gene uncertain. The germline CDR1 and CDR2 sequences are MNHEY and SVGAGI. The CDR3 covers 11 residues. V lost 6 bases, J lost 1 base, and 3 bases lay in between. CDR3 sequence (DNA): TGTGCCAGCAGGGTCCAAGAGACCCAGTACTTC. The encoded protein is CASRVQETQYF.

The chain couples TRBV4-2 to TRBJ2-3; D gene unclear. Germline CDR1 is LGHNA and CDR2 is YNFKEQ. There are 16 residues in the CDR3. With 0 bases removed from V and 4 bases from J, the gap between germline ends came to 14 bases. The CDR3 nucleotides are TGTGCCAGCAGCCAAGATTTTCGGCAGGCCGCAGATACGCAGTATTTT. Amino acids: CASSQDFRQAADTQYF.

The genes are TRBV20-1 and TRBJ2-1; 7 bases fit TRBD2. The V gene's germline CDR1 is DFQATT and CDR2 SNEGSKA (reference sequence). V lost 5 bases and J lost 0; bases outside the gene matches: 7. The CDR3 is 15 residues long. The chain's CDR3 is CSAAWGGGSYNEQFF. CDR3 DNA sequence: TGCAGTGCTGCCTGGGGCGGGGGCTCCTACAATGAGCAGTTCTTC.

This clonotype turned up a few times. The chain has TRBV6-5 and TRBJ2-6, with D tentatively TRBD1 or TRBD2 (6 bases each). Germline CDR1 reads MNHEY; CDR2 reads SVGAGI. The CDR3 sequence is 18 residues long. V lost 6 bases and J 0 bases, leaving 18 bases between the germline ends. CDR3 protein: CASRNRSGAISGANVLTF. The CDR3, as DNA: TGTGCCAGCAGGAACAGGTCGGGGGCTATCTCTGGGGCCAACGTCCTGACTTTC.

This clonotype was picked up many times. The chain is built from TRBV6-5 and TRBJ1-2, with 7 positions matching TRBD1. There are 14 residues in the CDR3. Per germline, CDR1 MNHEY and CDR2 SVGAGI. Trimming removed 2 bases from V and 9 bases from J; junction bases left unmatched: 9. In DNA, the CDR3 is TGTGCCAGCAGTTACGATCAGGGGGTTCAAAGCTACACCTTC. Amino acids: CASSYDQGVQSYTF.

This clonotype was seen more than once but under ten times. The chain couples TRBV7-2 to TRBJ1-1; tentative D call: TRBD1 (6 bases). V lost 3 bases and J 5 bases, leaving 19 bases between the germline ends. This CDR3 region has 16 residues. Looked up from germline, CDR1 is SGHTA and CDR2 is FQGNSA. DNA for the CDR3: TGTGCCAGCAGCTTGGACTACGGGGGCACAGAGACTGAAGCTTTCTTT. Amino acid sequence: CASSLDYGGTETEAFF.

This clonotype came up many times. The chain has TRBV4-3 and TRBJ1-1; D perhaps matches TRBD1 (6 bases). The germline CDR1 and CDR2 sequences are LGHNA and YSLEER. V was trimmed by 0 bases and J by 4 bases, leaving 12 bases between them. The CDR3 contains 15 residues. The CDR3 spells CASSQDEYRVTEAFF. The CDR3, as DNA: TGCGCCAGCAGCCAAGATGAATACAGGGTCACTGAAGCTTTCTTT.

The chain carries TRBV12-3 or TRBV12-4 and TRBJ2-3; D ambiguous. The last part of the DNA fits TRBJ2-1 better; the J call may be wrong. This CDR3 region has 13 residues. The CDR3 DNA sequence: TGTGCCAGCAGTCACCGGACCGCCGGTGAGCAGTTCTTC. Its protein product is CASSHRTAGEQFF.

CDR3 coding DNA: TGTGCCAGCTCAGACAGCATGAACACTGAAGCTTTCTTT. Amino acid sequence: CASSDSMNTEAFF. The chain links TRBV18 to TRBJ1-1, with a weak D call TRBD1 (5 bases). Per the germline V gene, CDR1 is KGHSH and CDR2 is LQKENI. Between the trimmed V and J ends, which lost 5 bases and 0 bases, there was a span of 7 bases. The CDR3 is 13 amino acids.

This clonotype has more than one count but fewer than ten. The chain links TRBV7-2 to TRBJ2-7, with 7 bases identical to TRBD2. Germline assignment: CDR1 SGHTA and CDR2 FQGNSA. The junction had 7 bases not matched to a gene; V was cut back by 5 bases and J by 3 bases. The CDR3 is 14 amino acids. CDR3 sequence: CASSLWGGGYEQYV. In DNA form, the CDR3 reads TGTGCCAGCAGCCTCTGGGGGGGAGGCTACGAGCAGTACGTC.

CDR3 amino acids: CAISQNRGQKETQYF. In DNA form, the CDR3 reads TGTGCCATTTCGCAAAACAGGGGACAAAAAGAGACCCAGTACTTC. The chain couples TRBV10-3 to TRBJ2-5; TRBD1 aligns across 7 bases. CDR3 length: 15 amino acids. The germline CDR1 and CDR2 sequences are ENHRY and SYGVKD. V lost 9 bases, J lost 3 bases, and 13 bases stayed unmatched.

This clonotype has a handful of counts. The chain has TRBV7-8 and TRBJ2-7, with D hard to call. The CDR3 totals 14 residues. The germline V gene encodes CDR1 SGHVS and CDR2 FQNEAQ. Trimming pared 2 bases from V and 1 base from J, leaving 9 bases between. The CDR3 bases are TGTGCCAGCAGCTTATTGTATGAGTCCTACGAGCAGTACGTC. It specifies CASSLLYESYEQYV.

This clonotype occurred once. V and J are TRBV29-1 and TRBJ1-1; D is possibly TRBD1 (6 bases). Germline values: CDR1 SQVTM, CDR2 ANQGSEA. The CDR3 consists of 12 residues. Trimming left V 7 bases short and J 8 bases short, with 17 bases between. CDR3 sequence (DNA): TGCAGCGGGGACACAGCGACCCCCGAAGCTTTCTTT. The encoded protein is CSGDTATPEAFF.